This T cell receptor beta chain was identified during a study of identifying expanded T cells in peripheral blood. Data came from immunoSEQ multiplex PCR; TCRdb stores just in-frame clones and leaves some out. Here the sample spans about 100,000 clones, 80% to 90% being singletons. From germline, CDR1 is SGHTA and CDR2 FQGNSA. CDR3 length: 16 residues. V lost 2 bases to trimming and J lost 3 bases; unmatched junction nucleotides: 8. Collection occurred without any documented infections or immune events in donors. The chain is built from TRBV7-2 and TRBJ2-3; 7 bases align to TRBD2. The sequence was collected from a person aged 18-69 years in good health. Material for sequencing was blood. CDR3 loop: CASSLLLGGRTDTQYF. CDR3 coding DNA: TGTGCCAGCAGCTTACTCCTCGGCGGGAGAACAGATACGCAGTATTTT.